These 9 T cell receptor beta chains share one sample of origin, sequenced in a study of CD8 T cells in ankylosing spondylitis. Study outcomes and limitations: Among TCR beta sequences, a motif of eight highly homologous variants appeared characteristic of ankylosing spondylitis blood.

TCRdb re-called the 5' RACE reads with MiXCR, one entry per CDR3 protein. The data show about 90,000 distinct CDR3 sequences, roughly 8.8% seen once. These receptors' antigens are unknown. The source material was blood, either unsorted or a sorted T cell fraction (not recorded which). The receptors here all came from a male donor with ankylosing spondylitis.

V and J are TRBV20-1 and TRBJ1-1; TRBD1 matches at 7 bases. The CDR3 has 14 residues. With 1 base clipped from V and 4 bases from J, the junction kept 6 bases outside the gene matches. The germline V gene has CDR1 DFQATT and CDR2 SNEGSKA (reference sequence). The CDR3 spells CSARVEGAFTEAFF. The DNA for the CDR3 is TGCAGTGCTAGAGTGGAGGGGGCGTTCACTGAAGCTTTCTTT.

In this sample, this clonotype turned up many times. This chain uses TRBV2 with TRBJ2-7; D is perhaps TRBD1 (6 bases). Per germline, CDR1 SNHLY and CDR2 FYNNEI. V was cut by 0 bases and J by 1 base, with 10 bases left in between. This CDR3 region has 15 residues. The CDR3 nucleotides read TGTGCCAGCAGTGAAGCCCCGGACAGTTCCTACGAGCAGTACTTC. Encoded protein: CASSEAPDSSYEQYF.

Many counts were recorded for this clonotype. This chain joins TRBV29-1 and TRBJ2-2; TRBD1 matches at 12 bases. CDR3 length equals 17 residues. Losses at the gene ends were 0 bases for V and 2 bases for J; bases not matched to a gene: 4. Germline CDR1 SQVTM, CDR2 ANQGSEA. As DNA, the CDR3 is TGCAGCGTTGAAGATTTGGGACAGGGGGCCAACACCGGGGAGCTGTTTTTT. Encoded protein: CSVEDLGQGANTGELFF.

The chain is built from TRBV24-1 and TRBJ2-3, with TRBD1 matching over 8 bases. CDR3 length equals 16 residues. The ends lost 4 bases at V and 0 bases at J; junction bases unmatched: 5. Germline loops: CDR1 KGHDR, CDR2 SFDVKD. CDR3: CATSDPDRGSTDTQYF. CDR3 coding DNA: TGTGCCACCAGTGACCCCGACAGGGGAAGCACAGATACGCAGTATTTT.

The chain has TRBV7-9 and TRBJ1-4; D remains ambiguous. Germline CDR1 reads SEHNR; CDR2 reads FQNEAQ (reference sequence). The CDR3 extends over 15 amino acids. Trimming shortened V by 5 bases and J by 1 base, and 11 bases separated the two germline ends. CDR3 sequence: CASSTSLGTNEKLFF. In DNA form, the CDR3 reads TGTGCCAGCAGCACCTCCCTGGGAACTAATGAAAAACTGTTTTTT.

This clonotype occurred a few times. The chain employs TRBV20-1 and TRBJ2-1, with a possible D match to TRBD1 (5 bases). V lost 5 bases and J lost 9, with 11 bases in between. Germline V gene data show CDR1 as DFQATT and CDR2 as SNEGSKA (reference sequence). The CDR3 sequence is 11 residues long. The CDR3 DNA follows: TGCAGTGCTGGAGCAGGGCCTGAGCAGTTCTTC. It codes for CSAGAGPEQFF.

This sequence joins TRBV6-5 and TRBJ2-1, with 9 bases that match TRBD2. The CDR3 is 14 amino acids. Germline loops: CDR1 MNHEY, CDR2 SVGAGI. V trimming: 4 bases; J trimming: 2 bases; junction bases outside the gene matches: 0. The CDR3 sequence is CASSWTSAYNEQFF. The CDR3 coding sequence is TGTGCCAGCAGTTGGACTAGCGCCTACAATGAGCAGTTCTTC.

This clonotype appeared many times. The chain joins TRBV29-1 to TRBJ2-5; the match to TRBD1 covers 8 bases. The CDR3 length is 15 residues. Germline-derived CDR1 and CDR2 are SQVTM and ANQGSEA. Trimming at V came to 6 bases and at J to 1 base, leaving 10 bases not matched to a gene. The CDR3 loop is CSVPARDRIQETQYF. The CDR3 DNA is TGCAGCGTGCCTGCCCGGGACAGGATCCAAGAGACCCAGTACTTC.

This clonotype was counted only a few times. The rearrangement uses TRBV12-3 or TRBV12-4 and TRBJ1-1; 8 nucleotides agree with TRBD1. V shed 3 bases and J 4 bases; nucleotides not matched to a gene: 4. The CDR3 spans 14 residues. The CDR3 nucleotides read TGTGCCAGCAGTTTGGACAGGGCGAGCACTGAAGCTTTCTTT. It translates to CASSLDRASTEAFF.